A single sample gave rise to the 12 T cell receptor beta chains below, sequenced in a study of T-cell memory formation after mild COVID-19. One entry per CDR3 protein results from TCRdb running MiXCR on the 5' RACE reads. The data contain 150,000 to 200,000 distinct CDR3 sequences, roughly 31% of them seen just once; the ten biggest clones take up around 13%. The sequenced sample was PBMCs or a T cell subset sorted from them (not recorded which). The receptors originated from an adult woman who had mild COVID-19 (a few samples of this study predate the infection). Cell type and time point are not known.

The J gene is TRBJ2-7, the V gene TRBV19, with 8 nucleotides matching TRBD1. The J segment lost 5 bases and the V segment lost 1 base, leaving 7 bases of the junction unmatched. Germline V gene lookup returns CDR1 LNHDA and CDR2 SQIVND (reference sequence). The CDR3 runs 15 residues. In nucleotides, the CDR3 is TGTGCCAGTAGTATAGCCCTGGACAGGGCGCACGAGCAGTACTTC. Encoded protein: CASSIALDRAHEQYF.

DNA of the CDR3: TGTGCCAGCCTTCTGGCGGGAGGGCAAGAGCAGTACTTC. It yields the protein CASLLAGGQEQYF. V gene TRBV28 combines with J gene TRBJ2-7, with 9 bases fitting TRBD2. Germline CDR1 is MDHEN and CDR2 is SYDVKM. There are 13 residues in the CDR3. Trimming took 8 bases from V and 7 from J; bases not matched to a gene: 9.

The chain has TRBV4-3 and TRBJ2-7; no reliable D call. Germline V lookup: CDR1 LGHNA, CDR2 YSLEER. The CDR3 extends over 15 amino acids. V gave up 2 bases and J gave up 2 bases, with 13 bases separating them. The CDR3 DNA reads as TGCGCCAGCAGCCAAAGCTTGGCACCGACCTACGAGCAGTACTTC. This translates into CASSQSLAPTYEQYF.

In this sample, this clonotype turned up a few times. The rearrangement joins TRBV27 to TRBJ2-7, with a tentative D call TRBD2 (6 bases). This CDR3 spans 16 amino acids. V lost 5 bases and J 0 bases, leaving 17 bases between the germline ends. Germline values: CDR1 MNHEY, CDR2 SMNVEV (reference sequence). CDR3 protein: CASSARLGRSSYEQYF. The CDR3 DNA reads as TGTGCCAGCAGTGCCCGACTAGGGAGAAGCTCCTACGAGCAGTACTTC.

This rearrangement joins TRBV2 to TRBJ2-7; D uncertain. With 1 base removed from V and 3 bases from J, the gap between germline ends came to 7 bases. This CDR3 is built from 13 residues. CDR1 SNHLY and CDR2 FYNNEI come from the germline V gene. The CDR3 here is CASSEGRVYEQYF. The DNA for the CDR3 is TGTGCCAGCAGTGAAGGCAGAGTCTACGAGCAGTACTTC.

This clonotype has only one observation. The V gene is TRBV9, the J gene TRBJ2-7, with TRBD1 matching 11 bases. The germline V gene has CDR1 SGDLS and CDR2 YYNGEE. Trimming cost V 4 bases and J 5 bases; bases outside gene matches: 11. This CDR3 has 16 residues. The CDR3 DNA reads TGTGCCAGCAGCTTGGGGACAGGGGGATATTTCCACGAGCAGTACTTC. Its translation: CASSLGTGGYFHEQYF.

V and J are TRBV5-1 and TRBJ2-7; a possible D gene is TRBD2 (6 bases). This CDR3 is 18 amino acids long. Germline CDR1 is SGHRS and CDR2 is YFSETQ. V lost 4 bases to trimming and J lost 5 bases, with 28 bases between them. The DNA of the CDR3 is TGCGCCAGCAGCCATCGGGGGTTTCAAGATGGGGCCCCCGACGAGCAGTACTTC. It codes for CASSHRGFQDGAPDEQYF.

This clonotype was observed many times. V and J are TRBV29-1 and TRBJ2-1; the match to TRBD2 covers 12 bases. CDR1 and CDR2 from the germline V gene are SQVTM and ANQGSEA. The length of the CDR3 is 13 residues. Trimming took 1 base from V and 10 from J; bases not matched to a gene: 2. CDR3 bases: TGCAGCGTTGAAGGTCTAGCGGGAGGGGAGCAGTTCTTC. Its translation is CSVEGLAGGEQFF.

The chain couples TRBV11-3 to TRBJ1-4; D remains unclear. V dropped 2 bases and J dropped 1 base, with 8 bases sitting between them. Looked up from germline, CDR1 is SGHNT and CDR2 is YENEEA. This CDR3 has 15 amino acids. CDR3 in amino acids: CASSLNHRTNEKLFF. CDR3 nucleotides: TGTGCCAGCAGCTTAAATCACAGAACTAATGAAAAACTGTTTTTT.

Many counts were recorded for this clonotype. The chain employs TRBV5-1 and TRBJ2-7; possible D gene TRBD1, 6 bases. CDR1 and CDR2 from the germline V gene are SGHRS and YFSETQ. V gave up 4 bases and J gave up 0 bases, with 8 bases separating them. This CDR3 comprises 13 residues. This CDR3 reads CASSPQGSYEQYF. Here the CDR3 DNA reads TGCGCCAGCAGCCCACAGGGCTCCTACGAGCAGTACTTC.

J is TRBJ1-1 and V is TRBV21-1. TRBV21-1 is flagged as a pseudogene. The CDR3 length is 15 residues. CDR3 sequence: CASSAPTGRGTEAFF. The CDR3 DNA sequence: TGTGCCAGCAGCGCCCCCACAGGGAGGGGCACTGAAGCTTTCTTT.

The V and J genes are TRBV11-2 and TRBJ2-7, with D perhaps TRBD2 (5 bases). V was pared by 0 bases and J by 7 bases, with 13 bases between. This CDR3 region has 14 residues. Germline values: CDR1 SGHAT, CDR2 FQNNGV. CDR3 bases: TGTGCCAGCAGCTTAGATGGTCCGGGGTGGGAGCAGTACTTC. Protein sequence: CASSLDGPGWEQYF.